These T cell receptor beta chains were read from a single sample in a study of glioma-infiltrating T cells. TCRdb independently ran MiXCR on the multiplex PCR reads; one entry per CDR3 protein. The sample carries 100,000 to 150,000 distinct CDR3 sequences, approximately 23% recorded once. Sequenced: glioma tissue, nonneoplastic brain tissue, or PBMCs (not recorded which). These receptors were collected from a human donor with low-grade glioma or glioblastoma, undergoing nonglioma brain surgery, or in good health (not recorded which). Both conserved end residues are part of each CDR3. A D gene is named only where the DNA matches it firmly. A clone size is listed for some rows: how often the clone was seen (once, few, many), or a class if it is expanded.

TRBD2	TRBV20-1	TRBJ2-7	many	TGCAGTGCTACGACTAGCGGGAGATCCTACGAGCAGTACTTC	CSATTSGRSYEQYF
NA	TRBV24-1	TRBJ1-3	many	TGTGCCACCAGTGCTGTAGGACAGACTTCTGGAAACACCATATATTTT	CATSAVGQTSGNTIYF
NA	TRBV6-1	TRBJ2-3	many	TGTGCCAGCAGTACCGGCATGGGCCTTCTTAGCACAGATACGCAGTATTTT	CASSTGMGLLSTDTQYF
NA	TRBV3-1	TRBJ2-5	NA	TGTGCCAGCAGCCTGCCGAAGGGACTGGAGACCCAGTACTTC	CASSLPKGLETQYF
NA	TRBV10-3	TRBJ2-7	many	TGTGCCATCACTCCCCAAAGCTCCTACGAGCAGTACTTC	CAITPQSSYEQYF
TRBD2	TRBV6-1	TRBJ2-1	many	TGTGCCAGCAGTGTTAGCGGGAGTGCCTACAATGAGCAGTTCTTC	CASSVSGSAYNEQFF
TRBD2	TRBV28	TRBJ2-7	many	TGTGCCAGCAGTGTCGGGACTAGCTACGAGCAGTACTTC	CASSVGTSYEQYF
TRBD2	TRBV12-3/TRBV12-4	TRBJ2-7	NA	TGTGCCAGCAGTCTCTTATCTAGCGGTCCCTACGAGCAGTACTTC	CASSLLSSGPYEQYF
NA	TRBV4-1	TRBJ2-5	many	TGCGCCAGCAGCCAACCGGGCGCAACTCAAGAGACCCAGTACTTC	CASSQPGATQETQYF
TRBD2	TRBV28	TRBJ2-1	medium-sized	TGTGCCAGCAGTTTTGGCGGGGAGGGTATCCACAATGAGCAGTTCTTC	CASSFGGEGIHNEQFF
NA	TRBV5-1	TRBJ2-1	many	TGCGCCAGCAACTTGGCCCCGAGCAGCTCCTACAATGAGCAGTTCTTC	CASNLAPSSSYNEQFF
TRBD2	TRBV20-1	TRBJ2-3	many	TGCAGTGCTAGAGATGGTGCGGGAGGCACAGATACGCAGTATTTT	CSARDGAGGTDTQYF
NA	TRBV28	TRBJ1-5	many	TGTGCCAGCAGCCGCGGGGGTAACAATCAGCCCCAGCATTTT	CASSRGGNNQPQHF
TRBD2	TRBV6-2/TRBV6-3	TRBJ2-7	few	TGTGCCAGCAGTGGACTAGCGGGAGAACCGAGGGAGCAGTACTTC	CASSGLAGEPREQYF
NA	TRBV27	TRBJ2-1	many	TGTGCCAGCAGTTTACGCGGGTCCTACAATGAGCAGTTCTTC	CASSLRGSYNEQFF
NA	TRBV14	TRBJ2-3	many	TGTGCCAGCAGCCAAGCCCCCGCAGATACGCAGTATTTT	CASSQAPADTQYF
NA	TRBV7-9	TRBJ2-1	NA	TGTGCCAGCAGCTTGGAGACTAGCTACAATGAGCAGTTCTTC	CASSLETSYNEQFF
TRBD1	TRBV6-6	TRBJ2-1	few	TGTGCCAGCAGTTACCGACAGGGGACCTACAATGAGCAGTTCTTC	CASSYRQGTYNEQFF
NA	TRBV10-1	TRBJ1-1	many	TGCGCCAGCAGTGGAGACACCAGGGGTTCTGAAGCTTTCTTT	CASSGDTRGSEAFF
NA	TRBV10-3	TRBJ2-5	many	TGTGCCATCAGTGAGAGTTCGGAGACCCAGTACTTC	CAISESSETQYF
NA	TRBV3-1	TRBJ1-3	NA	TGTGCCAGCAGCCAGGGTCGTGGAAACACCATATATTTT	CASSQGRGNTIYF
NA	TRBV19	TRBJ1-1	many	TGTGCCAGTAGCGCGGGGATTGTTGCTGAAGCTTTCTTT	CASSAGIVAEAFF
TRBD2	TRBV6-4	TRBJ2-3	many	TGTGCCAGCAGTCCAGGACTAGAAGGTGATACGCAGTATTTT	CASSPGLEGDTQYF
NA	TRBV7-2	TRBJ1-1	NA	TGTGCCAGCACCCAAGTAGTGGAAAACACTGAAGCTTTCTTT	CASTQVVENTEAFF
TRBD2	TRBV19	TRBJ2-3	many	TGTGCCAGTAGTATATCCCGTTCGACTAGCGGGAGTACAGATACGCAGTATTTT	CASSISRSTSGSTDTQYF
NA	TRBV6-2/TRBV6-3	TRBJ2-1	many	TGTGCCAGCAGTTATAGTTATGCCTACAATGAGCAGTTCTTC	CASSYSYAYNEQFF
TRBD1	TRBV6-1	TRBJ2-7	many	TGTGCCAGCAGTCGCCAACAGGGGTCAACCTACGAGCAGTACTTC	CASSRQQGSTYEQYF
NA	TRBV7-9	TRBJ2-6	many	TGTGCCAGCAGCCCTGCCTCTGGGGCCAACGTCCTGACTTTC	CASSPASGANVLTF
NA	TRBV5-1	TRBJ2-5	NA	TGCGCCAGCAAGGACAGTATCCAAGAGACCCAGTACTTC	CASKDSIQETQYF